The T cell receptor (beta chain) described here comes from a study of T cells in Graves' hyperthyroidism and ophthalmopathy. Study-wide points: Blood also held most thyroid clonotypes expanded beyond 0.001.

Amplified regions were TCR beta CDR3 sequences from RNA transcripts. The HTBI primer set was used in a first-round RT-PCR of the TCR CDR3. TCRdb reprocessed the multiplex PCR reads with MiXCR, giving one entry per CDR3 protein. The profile shows under 350,000 distinct CDR3 sequences, 18% of them singletons. The study excluded patients with uncontrolled infection, other autoimmune disease, pregnancy or lactation. Each 10 ml fresh peripheral blood draw supplied the PBMCs. For this clonotype: The antigen is not known.

Germline CDR1 DFQATT, CDR2 SNEGSKA (reference sequence). This CDR3 contains 15 residues. The V gene end was trimmed by 3 bases and the J gene end by 15 bases; junction bases not matched to a gene: 12. This chain joins TRBV20-1 and TRBJ2-1; 15 nucleotides align to TRBD2. The sample taken for sequencing was blood. This clonotype was obtained from a woman in her 50s with Graves' hyperthyroidism. The CDR3: CSASSSGTSGRRPFF. For the CDR3, the DNA is TGCAGTGCTAGTTCGTCCGGGACTAGCGGGAGGAGGCCGTTCTTC.